A single sample is the source of the 8 T cell receptor beta chains below, sequenced in a study of breast tumors, draining lymph nodes, adjacent tissues. Breast cancer patients provided tissue from their axillary draining lymph nodes. TCRdb recomputed calls from the multiplex PCR reads with MiXCR, one row per CDR3 protein. The sample comprises 200,000 to 300,000 distinct CDR3 sequences, roughly 30% of which are singletons, and about 1% rests with the top ten. The source material was axillary lymph node tissue. These receptors were obtained from a female donor with breast cancer. Some clones in this sample may be carry-over from other donors' samples.

The table lists this clonotype with many counts. The V and J genes are TRBV6-1 and TRBJ2-5; 9 positions match TRBD1. V trimming: 6 bases; J trimming: 1 base; junction bases outside the gene matches: 0. The CDR3 is 13 residues long. Germline V gives CDR1 MNHNS, CDR2 SASEGT. This CDR3 is CASRTGGQETQYF. The CDR3 region has the DNA TGTGCCAGCAGGACAGGGGGCCAAGAGACCCAGTACTTC.

With respect to this clonotype: A much larger clone is a single base away; this may be a read error. The chain uses TRBV20-1 and TRBJ2-7; 9 nucleotides agree with TRBD2. The CDR3 totals 14 residues. With 0 bases clipped from V and 6 bases from J, the junction kept 6 bases outside the gene matches. The germline V gene has CDR1 DFQATT and CDR2 SNEGSKA (reference sequence). The CDR3: CSARDSGSFSEQYF. The CDR3 DNA reads as TGCAGTGCTAGAGATAGCGGGAGTTTCTCCGAGCAGTACTTC.

Comment on this clonotype: This may stem from a read error, because a much larger clone lies one nucleotide away. This chain joins TRBV5-6 and TRBJ1-2; D call uncertain. The V end was cut by 4 bases, the J end by 8 bases, with 15 bases between. The CDR3 contains 13 residues. CDR1 and CDR2 from the germline V gene are SGHDT and YYEEEE. For the CDR3, the DNA is TGTGCCAGCAGCAAACCAGAAGCAGGAGGCTACACCTTC. Protein sequence: CASSKPEAGGYTF.

This clonotype was seen repeatedly, ten times or more. J is TRBJ2-1 and V is TRBV9; 11 bases are shared with TRBD2. Germline V CDR1 and CDR2: SGDLS, YYNGEE. The CDR3 has 15 residues. V lost 6 bases, J lost 7 bases, and 9 bases stayed unmatched. For the CDR3, the DNA is TGTGCCAGCACCGGGGCTAGCGGGAGGAGAAATGAGCAGTTCTTC. Its protein is CASTGASGRRNEQFF.

The table lists this clonotype with a few counts. A much bigger clone sits one base away, suggesting this may be a read error. The rearrangement uses TRBV19 and TRBJ2-7; 9 bases line up with TRBD1. Germline values: CDR1 LNHDA, CDR2 SQIVND (reference sequence). The CDR3 sequence is 13 residues long. V lost 5 bases to trimming and J lost 5 bases; unmatched junction nucleotides: 4. CDR3 region: CASSGDRADEQYF. The CDR3 DNA reads TGTGCCAGTAGTGGGGACAGGGCCGACGAGCAGTACTTC.

V is TRBV7-9 and J is TRBJ2-1; D is unclear. V was trimmed by 4 bases and J by 12 bases, leaving 13 bases between them. The CDR3 loop spans 12 amino acids. In germline, CDR1 is SEHNR, CDR2 FQNEAQ (reference sequence). CDR3 sequence (DNA): TGTGCCAGCAGCTCCTCCCCCACTGGGCAGTTCTTC. It encodes CASSSSPTGQFF.

This clonotype was picked up a small number of times. At one boundary the junction diverges from the germline segment, which might be a read error. V is TRBV6-6 and J is TRBJ2-5, with unresolved D. The CDR3 has 11 residues. Germline loops: CDR1 MNHNY, CDR2 SVGAGI (reference sequence). This CDR3 reads CASSYQETQHF. CDR3 DNA sequence: TGTGCCAGCAGTTATCAGGAGACCCAGCACTTC.

This clonotype was counted many times. CDR3 sequence reads: CASSLDPGRGAQETQYF. The CDR3 bases are TGTGCCAGCAGCTTAGATCCCGGACGAGGGGCGCAAGAGACCCAGTACTTC. The rearrangement links TRBV11-2 to TRBJ2-5; tentatively, D is TRBD1 or TRBD2 (5 bases each). V was cut by 0 bases and J by 2 bases, with 16 bases left in between. The CDR3 sequence is 17 residues long. Germline assignment: CDR1 SGHAT and CDR2 FQNNGV.